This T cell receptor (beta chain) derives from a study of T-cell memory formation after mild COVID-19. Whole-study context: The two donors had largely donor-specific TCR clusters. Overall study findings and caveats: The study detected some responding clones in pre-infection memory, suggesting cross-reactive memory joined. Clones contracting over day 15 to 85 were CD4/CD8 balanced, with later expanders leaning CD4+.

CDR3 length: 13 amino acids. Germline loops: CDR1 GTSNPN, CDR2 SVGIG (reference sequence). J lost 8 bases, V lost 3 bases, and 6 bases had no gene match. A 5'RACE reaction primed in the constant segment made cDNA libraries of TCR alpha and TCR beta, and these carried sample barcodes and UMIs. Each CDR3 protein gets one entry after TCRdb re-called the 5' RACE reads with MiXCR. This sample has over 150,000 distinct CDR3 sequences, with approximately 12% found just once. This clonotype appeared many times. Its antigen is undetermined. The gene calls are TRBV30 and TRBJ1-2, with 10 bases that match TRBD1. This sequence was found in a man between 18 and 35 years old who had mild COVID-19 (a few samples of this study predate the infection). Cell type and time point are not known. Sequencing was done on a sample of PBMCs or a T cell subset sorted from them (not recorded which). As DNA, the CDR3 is TGTGCCTGGAGCGCCGGACAGGGGGGAGGCTACACCTTC. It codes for CAWSAGQGGGYTF.